What follows are 5 T cell receptor beta chains derived from one specimen sequenced in a study of blood T cells in healthy people across ages. A J-beta primer mix and a sample-barcoded 5' primer were used in a second PCR of about 7 to 11 cycles. Via MiXCR, TCRdb re-called the 5' RACE reads, giving one row per CDR3 protein. Found here are 550,000 to 700,000 distinct CDR3 sequences, 25% to 30% of them singletons; the top ten hold around 20%. Sequencing was carried out using blood. The receptors here all came from a woman in her 70s in good health.

This sequence joins TRBV6-5 and TRBJ2-5; TRBD2 agrees at 12 bases. The DNA end is a closer match to TRBJ2-1, so the J assignment may be wrong. This CDR3 has 15 residues. The germline V gene encodes CDR1 MNHEY and CDR2 SVGAGI. This CDR3 is CASSYSGTSGNEQFF. In nucleotides, the CDR3 is TGTGCCAGCAGTTACTCCGGGACTAGCGGGAATGAGCAGTTCTTC.

This clonotype occurred once. The chain joins TRBV12-3 or TRBV12-4 to TRBJ2-3; 12 bases are shared with TRBD2. CDR3 length: 15 amino acids. After removal of 6 bases from V and 6 bases from J, the junction contained 7 bases not matched to a gene. CDR3 in amino acids: CASSLTSGGWDTQYF. CDR3 in DNA: TGTGCCAGCAGCTTAACTAGCGGGGGGTGGGATACGCAGTATTTT.

This clonotype appeared a few times. This chain connects TRBV4-2 to TRBJ2-7; 15 nucleotides align to TRBD2. The CDR3 is 18 residues long. CDR1 and CDR2 from the germline V gene are LGHNA and YNFKEQ. V gave up 4 bases and J gave up 4 bases; unmatched junction bases: 11. DNA of the CDR3: TGTGCCAGCAGCCTAACTCCGGGACTAGCGGGGGGACGATACGAGCAGTACTTC. It codes for CASSLTPGLAGGRYEQYF.

The V call is TRBV9, the J call TRBJ2-3; 7 bases fit TRBD1. The J segment lost 2 bases and the V segment lost 0 bases, leaving 6 bases of the junction unmatched. The CDR3 is 16 residues long. From germline, CDR1 is SGDLS and CDR2 YYNGEE. CDR3 nucleotide sequence: TGTGCCAGCAGCGTAGTAGGCAGGGGGAACACAGATACGCAGTATTTT. This translates into CASSVVGRGNTDTQYF.

The chain has TRBV21-1 and TRBJ1-4; the table assigns TRBD1, which was not confirmed against the DNA. TRBV21-1 is labeled a pseudogene. This CDR3 contains 19 residues. CDR3 DNA: TGTGCCAGCAGCAAAGTCTTTGCCCCAGGGCTTCAAACTAATGAAAAACTGTTTTTT. Translated: CASSKVFAPGLQTNEKLFF.